A single T cell receptor (beta chain) is shown here with its context. Its antigen is as yet unknown. The germline V gene encodes CDR1 GTSNPN and CDR2 SVGIG (reference sequence). CDR3 length: 12 residues. Trimming took off 0 bases at V and 4 bases at J, with 7 bases between the two ends. This record comes from a study of cytomegalovirus exposure and HLA in healthy donors. PCR was performed using 60 Vbeta and 13 Jbeta primers. Method: immunoSEQ multiplex PCR; TCRdb's copy keeps in-frame clones and lacks some. The sample lists about 110,000 clones, around 79% seen once, with more than 3% in the top ten. Sampled while nominally healthy, donors likely had unrecorded immune exposures. Overall study results and limits: According to a later analysis, donors in an Asian-associated ancestry cluster reportedly had fewer N-insertions than the roughly 720-donor mean. With later analysis, a missense DCLRE1C variant became linked to TCR beta V- and J-gene trimming.

Sample: PBMCs. The clonotype comes from a middle-aged woman in good health and CMV-seronegative. The chain has TRBV30 and TRBJ2-7, with D hard to call. The CDR3 nucleotides are TGTGCCTGGAGTGTACAGCAGTACGAGCAGTACTTC. Encoded protein: CAWSVQQYEQYF.